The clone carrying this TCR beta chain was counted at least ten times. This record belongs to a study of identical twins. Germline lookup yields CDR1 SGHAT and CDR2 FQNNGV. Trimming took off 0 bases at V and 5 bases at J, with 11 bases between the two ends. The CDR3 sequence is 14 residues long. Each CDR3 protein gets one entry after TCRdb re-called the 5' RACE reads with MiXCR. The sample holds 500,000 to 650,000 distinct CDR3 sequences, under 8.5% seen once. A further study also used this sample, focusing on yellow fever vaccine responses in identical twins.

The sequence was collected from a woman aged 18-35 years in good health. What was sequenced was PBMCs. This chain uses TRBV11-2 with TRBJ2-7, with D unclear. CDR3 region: CASSLEFPGHEQYV. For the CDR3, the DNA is TGTGCCAGCAGCTTAGAATTCCCAGGCCACGAGCAGTACGTC.